This T cell receptor (beta chain) emerged from a study of radiation and T cells in renal cell carcinoma. Sequencing used immunoSEQ multiplex PCR; TCRdb keeps in-frame clones, though not all of them. The table records approximately 23,000 clones, roughly 80% of them present only once. V was cut by 1 base and J by 7 bases, with 10 bases left in between. The germline V gene encodes CDR1 SGHTA and CDR2 FQGTGA. CDR3 size: 13 residues. The time point was: blood 2 weeks post-SBRT. Treatment here: 15 Gy SBRT to primary tumor, nephrectomy 4 weeks later. The sample consisted of blood, taken from a patient whose treatment included radiotherapy and nephrectomy. The TCR originated in a man in his 60s with renal cell carcinoma. The chain links TRBV7-3 to TRBJ1-1; TRBD1 is a possible D gene (5 bases). CDR3 in DNA: TGTGCCAGCAGCTTAATGGCAGACAGTGAAGCTTTCTTT. This gives the protein CASSLMADSEAFF.